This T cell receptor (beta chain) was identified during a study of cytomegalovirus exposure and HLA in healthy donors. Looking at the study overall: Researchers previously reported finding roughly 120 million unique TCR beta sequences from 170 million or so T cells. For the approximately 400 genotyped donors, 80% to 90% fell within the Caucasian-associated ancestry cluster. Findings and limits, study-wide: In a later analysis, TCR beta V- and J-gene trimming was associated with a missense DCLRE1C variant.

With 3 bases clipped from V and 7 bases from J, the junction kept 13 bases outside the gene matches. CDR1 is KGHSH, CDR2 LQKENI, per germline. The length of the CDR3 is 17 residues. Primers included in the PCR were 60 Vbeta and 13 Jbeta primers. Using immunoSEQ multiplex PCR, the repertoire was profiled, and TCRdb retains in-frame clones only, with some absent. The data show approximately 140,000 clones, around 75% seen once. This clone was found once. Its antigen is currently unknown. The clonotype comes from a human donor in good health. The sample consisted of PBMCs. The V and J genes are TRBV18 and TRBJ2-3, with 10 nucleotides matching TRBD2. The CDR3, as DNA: TGTGCCAGCTCACCGGCCTCACTAGCGGGGACGTTAAATACGCAGTATTTT. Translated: CASSPASLAGTLNTQYF.